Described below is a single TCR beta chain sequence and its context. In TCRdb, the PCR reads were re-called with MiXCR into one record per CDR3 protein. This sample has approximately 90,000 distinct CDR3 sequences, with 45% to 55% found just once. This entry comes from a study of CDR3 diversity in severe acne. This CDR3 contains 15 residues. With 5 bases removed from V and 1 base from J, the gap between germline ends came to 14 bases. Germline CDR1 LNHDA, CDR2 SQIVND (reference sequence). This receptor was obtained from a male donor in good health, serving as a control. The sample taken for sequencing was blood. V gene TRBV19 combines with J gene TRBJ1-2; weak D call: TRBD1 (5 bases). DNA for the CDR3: TGTGCCAGTAGTTTCGGGGGTTGGAATAACTATGGCTACACCTTC. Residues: CASSFGGWNNYGYTF.